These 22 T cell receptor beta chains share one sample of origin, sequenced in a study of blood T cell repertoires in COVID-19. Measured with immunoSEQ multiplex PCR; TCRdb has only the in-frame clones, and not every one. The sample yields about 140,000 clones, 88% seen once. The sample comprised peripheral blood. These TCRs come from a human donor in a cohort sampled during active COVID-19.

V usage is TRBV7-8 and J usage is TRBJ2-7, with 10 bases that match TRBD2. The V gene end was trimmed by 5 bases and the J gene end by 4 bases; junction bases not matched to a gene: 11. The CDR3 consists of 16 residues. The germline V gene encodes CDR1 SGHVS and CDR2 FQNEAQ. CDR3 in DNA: TGTGCCAGCAGCACCCCAGGGAGCGGGGGGGAGTACGAGCAGTACTTC. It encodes CASSTPGSGGEYEQYF.

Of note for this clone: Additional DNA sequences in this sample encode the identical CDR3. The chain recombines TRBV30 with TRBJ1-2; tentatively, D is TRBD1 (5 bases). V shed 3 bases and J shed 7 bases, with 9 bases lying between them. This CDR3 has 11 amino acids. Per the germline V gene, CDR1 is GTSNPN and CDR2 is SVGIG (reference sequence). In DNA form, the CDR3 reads TGTGCCTGGAGGGGGGGTTTTGGCTACACCTTC. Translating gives CAWRGGFGYTF.

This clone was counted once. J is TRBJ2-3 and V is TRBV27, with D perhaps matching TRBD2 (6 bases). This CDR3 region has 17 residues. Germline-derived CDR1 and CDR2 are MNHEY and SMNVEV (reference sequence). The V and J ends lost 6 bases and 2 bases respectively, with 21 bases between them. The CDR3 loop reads CASRLRGITPHTDTQYF. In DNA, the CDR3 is TGTGCCAGCAGGCTACGGGGGATAACCCCCCACACAGATACGCAGTATTTT.

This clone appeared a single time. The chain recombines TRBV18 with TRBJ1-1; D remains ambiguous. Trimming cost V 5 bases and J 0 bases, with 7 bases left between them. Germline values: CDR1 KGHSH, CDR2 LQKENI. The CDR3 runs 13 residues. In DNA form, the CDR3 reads TGTGCCAGCTCATCCGCTATGAACACTGAAGCTTTCTTT. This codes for CASSSAMNTEAFF.

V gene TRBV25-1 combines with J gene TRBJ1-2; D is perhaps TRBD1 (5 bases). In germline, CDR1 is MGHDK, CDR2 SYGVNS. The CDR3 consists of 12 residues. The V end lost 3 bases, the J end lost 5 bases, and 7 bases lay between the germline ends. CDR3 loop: CASSDPGYGYTF. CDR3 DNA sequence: TGTGCCAGCAGTGATCCAGGGTATGGCTACACCTTC.

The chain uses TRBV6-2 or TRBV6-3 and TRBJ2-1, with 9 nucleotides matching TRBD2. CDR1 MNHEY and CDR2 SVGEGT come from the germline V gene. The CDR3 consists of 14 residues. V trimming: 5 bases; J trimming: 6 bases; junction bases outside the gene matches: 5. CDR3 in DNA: TGTGCCAGCAGTCAAGCGGGGGGCTCCAATGAGCAGTTCTTC. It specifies CASSQAGGSNEQFF.

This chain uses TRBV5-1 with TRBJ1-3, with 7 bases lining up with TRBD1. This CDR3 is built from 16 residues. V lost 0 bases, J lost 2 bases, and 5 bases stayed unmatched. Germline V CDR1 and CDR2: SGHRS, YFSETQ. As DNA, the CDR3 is TGCGCCAGCAGCTTGGGAGGAACAGGGGCTGGAAACACCATATATTTT. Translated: CASSLGGTGAGNTIYF.

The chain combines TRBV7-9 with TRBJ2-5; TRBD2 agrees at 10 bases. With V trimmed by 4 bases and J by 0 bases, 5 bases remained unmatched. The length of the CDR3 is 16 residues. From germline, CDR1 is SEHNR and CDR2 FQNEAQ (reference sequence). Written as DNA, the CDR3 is TGTGCCAGCAGCTCACTACTAGCGGGGCACCAAGAGACCCAGTACTTC. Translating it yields CASSSLLAGHQETQYF.

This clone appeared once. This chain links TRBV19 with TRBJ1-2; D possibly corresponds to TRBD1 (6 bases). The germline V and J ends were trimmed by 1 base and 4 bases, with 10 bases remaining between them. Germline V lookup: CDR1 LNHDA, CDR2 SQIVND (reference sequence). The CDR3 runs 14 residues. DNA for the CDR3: TGTGCCAGTAGTATAGCCTCAGGGGCCTATGGCTACACCTTC. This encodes CASSIASGAYGYTF.

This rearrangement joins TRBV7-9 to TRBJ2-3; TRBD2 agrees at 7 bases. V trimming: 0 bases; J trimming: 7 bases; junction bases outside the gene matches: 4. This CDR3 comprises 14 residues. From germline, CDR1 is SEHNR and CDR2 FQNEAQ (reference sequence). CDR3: CASSLAASGHTQYF. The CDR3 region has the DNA TGTGCCAGCAGCTTAGCGGCTAGCGGCCATACGCAGTATTTT.

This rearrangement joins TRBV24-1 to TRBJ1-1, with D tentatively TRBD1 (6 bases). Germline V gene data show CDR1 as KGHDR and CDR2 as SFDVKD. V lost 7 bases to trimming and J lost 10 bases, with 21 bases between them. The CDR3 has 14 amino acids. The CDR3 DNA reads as TGTGCCACCAGGCCGACAGGCACAGGCGAGGGAGCTTTCTTT. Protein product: CATRPTGTGEGAFF.

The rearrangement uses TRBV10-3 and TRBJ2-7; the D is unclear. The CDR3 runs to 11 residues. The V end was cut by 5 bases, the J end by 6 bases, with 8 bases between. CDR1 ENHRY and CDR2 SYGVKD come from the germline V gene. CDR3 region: CAISNGGEQYF. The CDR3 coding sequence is TGTGCCATCAGTAACGGCGGCGAGCAGTACTTC.

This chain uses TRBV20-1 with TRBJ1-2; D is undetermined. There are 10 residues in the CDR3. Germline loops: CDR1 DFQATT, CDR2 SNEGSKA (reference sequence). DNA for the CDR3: TGCAGCGCGTCTCGGGGTGGCTACACCTTC. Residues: CSASRGGYTF.

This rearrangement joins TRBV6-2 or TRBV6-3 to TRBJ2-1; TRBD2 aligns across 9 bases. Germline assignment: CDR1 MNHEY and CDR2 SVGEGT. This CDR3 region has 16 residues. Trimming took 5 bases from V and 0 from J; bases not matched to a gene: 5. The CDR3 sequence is CASSTKRGDSYNEQFF. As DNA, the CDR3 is TGTGCCAGCAGTACTAAGCGGGGGGACTCCTACAATGAGCAGTTCTTC.

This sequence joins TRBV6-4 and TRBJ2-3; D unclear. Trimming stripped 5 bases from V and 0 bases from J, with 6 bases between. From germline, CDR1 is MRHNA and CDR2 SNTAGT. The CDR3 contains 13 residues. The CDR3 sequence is CASSFESTDTQYF. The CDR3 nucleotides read TGTGCCAGCAGTTTCGAGAGCACAGATACGCAGTATTTT.

CDR3 amino acids: CASRGANNEQFF. The CDR3 bases are TGTGCCAGCAGAGGGGCTAACAATGAGCAGTTCTTC. V is TRBV12-3 or TRBV12-4 and J is TRBJ2-1; D might be TRBD1 (5 bases). V was trimmed by 6 bases and J by 5 bases, leaving 8 bases between them. There are 12 residues in the CDR3.

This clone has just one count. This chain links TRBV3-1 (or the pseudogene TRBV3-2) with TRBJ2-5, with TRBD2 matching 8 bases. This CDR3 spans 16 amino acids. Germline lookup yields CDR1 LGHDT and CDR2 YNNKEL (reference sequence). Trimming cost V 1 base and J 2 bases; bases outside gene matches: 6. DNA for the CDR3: TGTGCCAGCAGCCAAGGACTAGCGAAGATGCAAGAGACCCAGTACTTC. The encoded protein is CASSQGLAKMQETQYF.

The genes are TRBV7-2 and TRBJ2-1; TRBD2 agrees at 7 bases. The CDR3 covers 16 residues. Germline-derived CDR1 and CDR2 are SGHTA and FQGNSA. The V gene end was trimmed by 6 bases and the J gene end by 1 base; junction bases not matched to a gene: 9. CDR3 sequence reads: CASSPDPSGSYNEQFF. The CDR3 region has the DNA TGTGCCAGCAGTCCTGATCCTAGCGGTTCCTACAATGAGCAGTTCTTC.

The CDR3 coding sequence is TGTGCCAGCAGCCCTCCGGGCACTAGTCACAATGAGCAGTTCTTC. It translates to CASSPPGTSHNEQFF. The chain carries TRBV5-5 and TRBJ2-1; D is possibly TRBD2 (5 bases). From germline, CDR1 is SGHKS and CDR2 YYEKEE (reference sequence). This CDR3 has 15 amino acids. The germline V and J ends were trimmed by 4 bases and 5 bases, with 16 bases remaining between them.

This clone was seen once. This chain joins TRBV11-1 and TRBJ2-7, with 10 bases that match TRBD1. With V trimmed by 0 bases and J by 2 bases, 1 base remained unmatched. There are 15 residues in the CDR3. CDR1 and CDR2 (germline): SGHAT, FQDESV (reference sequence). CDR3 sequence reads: CASSLADRGPYEQYF. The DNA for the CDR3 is TGTGCCAGCAGCTTAGCCGACAGGGGGCCCTACGAGCAGTACTTC.

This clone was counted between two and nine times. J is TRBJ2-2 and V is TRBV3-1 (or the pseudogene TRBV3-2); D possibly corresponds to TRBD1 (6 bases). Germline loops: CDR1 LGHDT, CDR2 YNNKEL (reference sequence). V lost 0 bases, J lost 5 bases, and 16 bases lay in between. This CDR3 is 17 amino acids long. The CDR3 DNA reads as TGTGCCAGCAGCCAAGATAGGGGCAGGGGTGGAACCGGGGAGCTGTTTTTT. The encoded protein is CASSQDRGRGGTGELFF.

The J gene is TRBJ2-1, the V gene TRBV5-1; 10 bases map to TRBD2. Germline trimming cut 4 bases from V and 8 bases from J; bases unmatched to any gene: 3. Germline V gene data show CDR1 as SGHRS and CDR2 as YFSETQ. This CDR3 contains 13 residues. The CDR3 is CASSTSGVYEQFF. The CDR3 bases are TGCGCCAGCAGCACTAGCGGGGTGTATGAGCAGTTCTTC.